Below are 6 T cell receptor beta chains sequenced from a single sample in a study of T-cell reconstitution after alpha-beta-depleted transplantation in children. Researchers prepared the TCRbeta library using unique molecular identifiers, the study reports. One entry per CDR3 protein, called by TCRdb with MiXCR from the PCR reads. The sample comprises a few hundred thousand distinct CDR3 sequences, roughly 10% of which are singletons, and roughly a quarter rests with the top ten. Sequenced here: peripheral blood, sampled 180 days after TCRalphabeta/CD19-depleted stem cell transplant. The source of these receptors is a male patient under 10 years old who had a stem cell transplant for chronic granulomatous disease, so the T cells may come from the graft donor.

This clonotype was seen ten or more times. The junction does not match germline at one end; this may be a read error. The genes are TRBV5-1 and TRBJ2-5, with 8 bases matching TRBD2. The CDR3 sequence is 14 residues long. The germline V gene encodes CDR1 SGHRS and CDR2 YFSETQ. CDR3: CASSLVSGSSYSDF. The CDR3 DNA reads TGCGCCAGCAGCTTGGTCAGCGGGAGTAGTTATTCGGACTTC.

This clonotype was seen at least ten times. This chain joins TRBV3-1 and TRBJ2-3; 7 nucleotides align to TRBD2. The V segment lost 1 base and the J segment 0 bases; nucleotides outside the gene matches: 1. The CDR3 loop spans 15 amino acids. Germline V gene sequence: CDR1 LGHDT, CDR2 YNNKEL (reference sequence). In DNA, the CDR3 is TGTGCCAGCAGCCAAGGAGCGGGAAGCACAGATACGCAGTATTTT. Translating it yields CASSQGAGSTDTQYF.

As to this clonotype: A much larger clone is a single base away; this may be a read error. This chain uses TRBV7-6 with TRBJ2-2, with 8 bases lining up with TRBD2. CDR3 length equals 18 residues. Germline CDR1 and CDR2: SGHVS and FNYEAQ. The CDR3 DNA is TGTGCCAGCAGCTTAAATCGGGGAGCGGGAGTTGGCACCGGGGAGCAGTTTTTT. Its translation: CASSLNRGAGVGTGEQFF.

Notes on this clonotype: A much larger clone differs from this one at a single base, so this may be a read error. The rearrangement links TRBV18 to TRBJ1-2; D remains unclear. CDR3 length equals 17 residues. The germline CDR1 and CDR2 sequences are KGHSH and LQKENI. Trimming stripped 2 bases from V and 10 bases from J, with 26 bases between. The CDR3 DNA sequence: TGTGCCAGCTCACCAATCCCTGATGTCGGAGAAACAAATGTCTACACCTTC. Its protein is CASSPIPDVGETNVYTF.

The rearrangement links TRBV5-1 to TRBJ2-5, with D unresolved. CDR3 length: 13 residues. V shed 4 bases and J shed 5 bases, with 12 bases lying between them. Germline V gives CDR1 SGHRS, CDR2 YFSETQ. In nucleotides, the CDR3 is TGCGCCAGCAGCCCTAGACTGAGGGAGACCCAGTACTTC. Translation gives CASSPRLRETQYF. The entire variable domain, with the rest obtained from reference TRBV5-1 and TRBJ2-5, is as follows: KAGVTQTPRYLIKTRGQQVTLSCSPISGHRSVSWYQQTPGQGLQFLFEYFSETQRNKGNFPGRFSGRQFSNSRSEMNVSTLELGDSALYLCASSPRLRETQYFGPGTRLLVL.

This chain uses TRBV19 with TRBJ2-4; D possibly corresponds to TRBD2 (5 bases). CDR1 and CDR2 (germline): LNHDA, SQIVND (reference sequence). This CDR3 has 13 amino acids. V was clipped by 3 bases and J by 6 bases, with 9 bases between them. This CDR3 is CASSMRLANIQYF. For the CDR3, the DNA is TGTGCCAGTAGTATGCGGCTAGCAAACATTCAGTACTTC.